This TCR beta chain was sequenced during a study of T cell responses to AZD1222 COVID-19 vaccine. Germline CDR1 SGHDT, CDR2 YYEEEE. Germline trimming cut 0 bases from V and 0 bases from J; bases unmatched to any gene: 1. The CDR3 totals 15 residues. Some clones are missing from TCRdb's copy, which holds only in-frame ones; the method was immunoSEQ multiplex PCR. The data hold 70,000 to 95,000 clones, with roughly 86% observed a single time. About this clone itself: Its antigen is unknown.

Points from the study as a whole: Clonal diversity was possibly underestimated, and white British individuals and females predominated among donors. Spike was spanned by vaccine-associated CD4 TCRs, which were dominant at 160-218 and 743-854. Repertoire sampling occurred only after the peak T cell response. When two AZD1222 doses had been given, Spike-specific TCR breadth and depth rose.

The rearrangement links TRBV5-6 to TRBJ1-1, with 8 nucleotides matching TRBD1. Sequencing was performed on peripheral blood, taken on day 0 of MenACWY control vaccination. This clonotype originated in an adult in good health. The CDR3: CASSLGTGLNTEAFF. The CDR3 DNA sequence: TGTGCCAGCAGCTTGGGGACAGGGTTGAACACTGAAGCTTTCTTT.